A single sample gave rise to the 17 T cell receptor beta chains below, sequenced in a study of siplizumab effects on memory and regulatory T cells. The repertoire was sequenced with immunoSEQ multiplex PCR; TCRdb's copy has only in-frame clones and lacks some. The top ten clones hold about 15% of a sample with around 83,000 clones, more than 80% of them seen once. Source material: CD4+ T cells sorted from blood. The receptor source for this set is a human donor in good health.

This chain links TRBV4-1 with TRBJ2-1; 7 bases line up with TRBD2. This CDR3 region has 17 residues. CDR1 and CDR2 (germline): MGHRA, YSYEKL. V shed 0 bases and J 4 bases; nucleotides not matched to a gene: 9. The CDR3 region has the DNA TGCGCCAGCAGCCAAGATGGGGCGGGAGAAATTTACAATGAGCAGTTCTTC. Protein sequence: CASSQDGAGEIYNEQFF.

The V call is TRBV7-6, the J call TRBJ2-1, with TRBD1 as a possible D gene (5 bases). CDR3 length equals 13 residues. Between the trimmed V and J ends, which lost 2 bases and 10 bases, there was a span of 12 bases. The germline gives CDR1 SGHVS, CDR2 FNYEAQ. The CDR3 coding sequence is TGTGCCAGCAGCTTAAAGACACAGGTAGAGCAGTTCTTC. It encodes CASSLKTQVEQFF.

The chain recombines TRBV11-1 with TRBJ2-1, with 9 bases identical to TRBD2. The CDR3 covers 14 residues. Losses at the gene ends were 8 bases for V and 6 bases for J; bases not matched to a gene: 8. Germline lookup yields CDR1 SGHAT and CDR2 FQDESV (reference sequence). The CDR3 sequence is CASLSWREGNEQFF. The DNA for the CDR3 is TGTGCCAGCCTATCTTGGCGGGAGGGCAATGAGCAGTTCTTC. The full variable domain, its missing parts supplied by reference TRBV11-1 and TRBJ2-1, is EAEVAQSPRYKITEKSQAVAFWCDPISGHATLYWYRQILGQGPELLVQFQDESVVDDSQLPKDRFSAERLKGVDSTLKIQPAELGDSAMYLCASLSWREGNEQFFGPGTRLTVL.

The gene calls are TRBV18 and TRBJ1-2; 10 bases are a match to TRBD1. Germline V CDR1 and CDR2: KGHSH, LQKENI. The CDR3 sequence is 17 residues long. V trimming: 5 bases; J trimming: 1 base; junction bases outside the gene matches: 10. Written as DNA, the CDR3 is TGTGCCAGCTCAGCCGAAACCGGGACAGGGGTTAACTATGGCTACACCTTC. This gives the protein CASSAETGTGVNYGYTF.

The CDR3 loop is CASSDRVNNEQFF. DNA for the CDR3: TGCGCCAGCAGCGACCGGGTCAACAATGAGCAGTTCTTC. The V gene is TRBV5-1, the J gene TRBJ2-1, with D unresolved. CDR1 is SGHRS, CDR2 YFSETQ, per germline. The V and J ends lost 4 bases and 5 bases respectively, with 10 bases between them. The CDR3 extends over 13 amino acids.

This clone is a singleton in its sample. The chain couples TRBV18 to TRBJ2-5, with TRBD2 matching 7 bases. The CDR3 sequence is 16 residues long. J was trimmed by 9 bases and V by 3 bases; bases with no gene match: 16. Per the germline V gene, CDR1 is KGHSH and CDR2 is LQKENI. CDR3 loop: CASSPQAGTNKRPQYF. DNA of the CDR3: TGTGCCAGCTCACCCCAGGCCGGGACTAATAAGAGACCCCAGTACTTC.

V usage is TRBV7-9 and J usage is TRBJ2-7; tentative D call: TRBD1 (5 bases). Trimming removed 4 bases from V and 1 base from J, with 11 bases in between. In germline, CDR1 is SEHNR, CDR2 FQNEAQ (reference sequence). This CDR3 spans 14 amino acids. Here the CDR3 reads CASSSPGNSYEQYF. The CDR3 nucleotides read TGTGCCAGCAGCTCCCCAGGGAATTCCTACGAGCAGTACTTC. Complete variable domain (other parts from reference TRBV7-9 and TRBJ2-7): DTGVSQNPRHKITKRGQNVTFRCDPISEHNRLYWYRQTLGQGPEFLTYFQNEAQLEKSRLLSDRFSAERPKGSFSTLEIQRTEQGDSAMYLCASSSPGNSYEQYFGPGTRLTVT.

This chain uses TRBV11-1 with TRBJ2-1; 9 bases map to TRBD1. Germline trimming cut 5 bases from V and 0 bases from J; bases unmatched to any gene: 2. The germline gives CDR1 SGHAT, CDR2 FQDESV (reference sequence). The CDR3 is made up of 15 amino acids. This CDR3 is CASSADRGSYNEQFF. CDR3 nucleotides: TGTGCCAGCAGCGCGGACAGGGGCTCCTACAATGAGCAGTTCTTC.

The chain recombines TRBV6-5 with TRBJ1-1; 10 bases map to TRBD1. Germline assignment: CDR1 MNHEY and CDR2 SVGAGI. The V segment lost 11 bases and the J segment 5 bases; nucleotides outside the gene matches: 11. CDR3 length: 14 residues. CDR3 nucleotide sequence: TGTGCCTGCCGGGGGGACAGGGGTCGGACTGAAGCTTTCTTT. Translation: CACRGDRGRTEAFF.

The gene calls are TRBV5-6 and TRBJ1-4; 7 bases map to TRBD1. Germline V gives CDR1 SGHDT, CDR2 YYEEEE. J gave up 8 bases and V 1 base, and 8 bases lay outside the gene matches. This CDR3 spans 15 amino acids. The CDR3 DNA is TGTGCCAGCAGCTTGAGGACAGGAGTGGTAGAAAAACTGTTTTTT. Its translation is CASSLRTGVVEKLFF.

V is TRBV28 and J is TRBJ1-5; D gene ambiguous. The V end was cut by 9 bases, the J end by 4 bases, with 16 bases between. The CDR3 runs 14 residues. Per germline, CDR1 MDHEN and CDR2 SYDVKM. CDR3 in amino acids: CASFDWARNQPQHF. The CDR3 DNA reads TGTGCCAGTTTCGATTGGGCTCGAAATCAGCCCCAGCATTTT.

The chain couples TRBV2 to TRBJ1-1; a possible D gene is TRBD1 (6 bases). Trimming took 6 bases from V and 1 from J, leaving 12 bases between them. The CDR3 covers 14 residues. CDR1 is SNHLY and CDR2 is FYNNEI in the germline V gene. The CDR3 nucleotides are TGTGCCAGCAGGATTAGGGGGGGGAACACTGAAGCTTTCTTT. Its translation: CASRIRGGNTEAFF.

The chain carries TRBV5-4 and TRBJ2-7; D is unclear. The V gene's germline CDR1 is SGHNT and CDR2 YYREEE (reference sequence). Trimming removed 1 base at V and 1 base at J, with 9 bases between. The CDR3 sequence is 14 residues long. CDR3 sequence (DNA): TGTGCCAGCAGCTTGACGTTCGGGTCCTACGAGCAGTACTTC. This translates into CASSLTFGSYEQYF.

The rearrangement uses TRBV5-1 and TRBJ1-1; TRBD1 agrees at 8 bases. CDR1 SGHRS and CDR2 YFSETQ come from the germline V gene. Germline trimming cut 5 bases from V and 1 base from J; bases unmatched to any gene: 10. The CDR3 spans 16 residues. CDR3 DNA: TGCGCCAGCAGGGCTGGACAGGGAGTTCGGAACACTGAAGCTTTCTTT. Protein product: CASRAGQGVRNTEAFF.

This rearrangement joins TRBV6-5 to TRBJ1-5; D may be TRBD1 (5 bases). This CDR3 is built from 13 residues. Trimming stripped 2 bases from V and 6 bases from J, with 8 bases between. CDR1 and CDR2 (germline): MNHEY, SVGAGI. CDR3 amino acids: CASSYDGGQPQHF. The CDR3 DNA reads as TGTGCCAGCAGTTACGATGGGGGTCAGCCCCAGCATTTT.

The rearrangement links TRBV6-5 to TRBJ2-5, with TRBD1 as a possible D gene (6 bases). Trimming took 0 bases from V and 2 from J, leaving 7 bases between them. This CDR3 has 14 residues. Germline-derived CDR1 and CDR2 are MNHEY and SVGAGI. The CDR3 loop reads CASSYSRGQETQYF. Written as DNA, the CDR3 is TGTGCCAGCAGTTACTCGAGGGGGCAAGAGACCCAGTACTTC.

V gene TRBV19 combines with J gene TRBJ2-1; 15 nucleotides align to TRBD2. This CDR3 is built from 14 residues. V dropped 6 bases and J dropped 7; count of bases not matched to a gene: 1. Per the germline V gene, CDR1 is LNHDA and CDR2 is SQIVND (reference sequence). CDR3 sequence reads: CASRGTSGRNEQFF. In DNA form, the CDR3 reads TGTGCCAGTAGAGGGACTAGCGGGAGGAATGAGCAGTTCTTC.